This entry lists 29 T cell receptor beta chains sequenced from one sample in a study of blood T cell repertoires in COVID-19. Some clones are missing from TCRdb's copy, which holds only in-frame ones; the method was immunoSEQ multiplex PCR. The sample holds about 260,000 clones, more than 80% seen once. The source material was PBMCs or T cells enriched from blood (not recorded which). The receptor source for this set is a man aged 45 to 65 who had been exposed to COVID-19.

The DNA for the CDR3 is TGCGCCAGCAGCCGGGAGATGGGACAGGGTTGGGAGACCCAGTACTTC. Encoded protein: CASSREMGQGWETQYF. The V call is TRBV5-1, the J call TRBJ2-5, with 9 bases fitting TRBD1. The CDR3 has 16 amino acids. CDR1 and CDR2 (germline): SGHRS, YFSETQ. The V and J ends lost 4 bases and 5 bases, in that order; junction bases with no gene match: 12.

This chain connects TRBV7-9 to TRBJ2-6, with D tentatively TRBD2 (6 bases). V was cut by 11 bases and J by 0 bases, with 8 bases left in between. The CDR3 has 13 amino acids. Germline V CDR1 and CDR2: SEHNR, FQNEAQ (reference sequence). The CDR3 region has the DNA TGTGCCTCGGGGGTCTCTGGGGCCAACGTCCTGACTTTC. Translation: CASGVSGANVLTF.

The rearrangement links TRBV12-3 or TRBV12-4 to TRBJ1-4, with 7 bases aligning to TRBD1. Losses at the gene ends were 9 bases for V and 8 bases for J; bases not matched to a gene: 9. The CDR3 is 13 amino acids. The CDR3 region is CASQRGQSEKLFF. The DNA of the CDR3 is TGTGCCAGTCAAAGGGGACAGAGCGAAAAACTGTTTTTT.

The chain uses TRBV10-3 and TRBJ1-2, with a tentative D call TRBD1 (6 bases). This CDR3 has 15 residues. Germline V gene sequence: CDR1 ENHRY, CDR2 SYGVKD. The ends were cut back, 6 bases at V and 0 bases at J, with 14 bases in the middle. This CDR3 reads CAIRSDRLTNYGYTF. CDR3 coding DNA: TGTGCCATCAGAAGCGACAGGTTGACTAACTATGGCTACACCTTC.

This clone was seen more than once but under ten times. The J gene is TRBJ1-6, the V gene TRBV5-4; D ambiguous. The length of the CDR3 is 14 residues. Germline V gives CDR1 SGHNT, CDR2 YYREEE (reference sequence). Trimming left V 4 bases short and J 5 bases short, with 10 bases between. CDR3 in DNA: TGTGCCAGCAGCCTCCGGGTCGATAATTCACCCCTCCACTTT. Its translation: CASSLRVDNSPLHF.

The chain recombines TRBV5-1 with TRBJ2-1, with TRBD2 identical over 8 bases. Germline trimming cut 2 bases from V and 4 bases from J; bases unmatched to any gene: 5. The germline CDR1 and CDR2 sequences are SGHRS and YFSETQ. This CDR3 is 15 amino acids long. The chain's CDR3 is CASSFSAGEYNEQFF. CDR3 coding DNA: TGCGCCAGCAGCTTCTCAGCGGGGGAATACAATGAGCAGTTCTTC.

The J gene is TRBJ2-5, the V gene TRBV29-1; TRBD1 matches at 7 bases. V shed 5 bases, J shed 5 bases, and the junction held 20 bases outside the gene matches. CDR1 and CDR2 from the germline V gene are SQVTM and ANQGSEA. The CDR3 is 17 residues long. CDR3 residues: CSVTIGLVRQGGETQYF. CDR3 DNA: TGCAGCGTTACGATCGGCCTGGTACGACAGGGCGGGGAGACCCAGTACTTC.

The DNA for the CDR3 is TGTGCCAGCAGCCCAGACAGGTTCTACGAGCAGTACTTC. This codes for CASSPDRFYEQYF. V is TRBV11-2 and J is TRBJ2-7; tentatively, D is TRBD1 (6 bases). Germline assignment: CDR1 SGHAT and CDR2 FQNNGV. The CDR3 covers 13 residues. V was trimmed by 5 bases and J by 3 bases, leaving 11 bases between them.

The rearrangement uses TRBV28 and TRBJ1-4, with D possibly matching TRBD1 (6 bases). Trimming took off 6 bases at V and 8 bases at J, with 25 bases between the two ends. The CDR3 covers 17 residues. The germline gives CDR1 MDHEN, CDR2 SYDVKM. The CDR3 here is CASSPLFQAVGGEKLFF. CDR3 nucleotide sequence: TGTGCCAGCAGCCCCCTATTTCAAGCTGTAGGGGGAGAAAAACTGTTTTTT.

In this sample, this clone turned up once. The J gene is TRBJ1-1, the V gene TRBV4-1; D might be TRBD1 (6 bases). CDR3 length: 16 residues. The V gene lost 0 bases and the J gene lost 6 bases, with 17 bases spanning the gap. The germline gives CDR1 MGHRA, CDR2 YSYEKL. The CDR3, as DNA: TGCGCCAGCAGCCAAGATAGGGGCAGGGGCCGGGCTGAAGCTTTCTTT. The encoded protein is CASSQDRGRGRAEAFF.

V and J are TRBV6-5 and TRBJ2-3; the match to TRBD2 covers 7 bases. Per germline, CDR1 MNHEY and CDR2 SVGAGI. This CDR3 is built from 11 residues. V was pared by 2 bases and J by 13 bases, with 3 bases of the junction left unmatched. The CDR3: CASSYEGGEYF. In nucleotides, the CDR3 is TGTGCCAGCAGTTACGAGGGAGGGGAGTATTTT.

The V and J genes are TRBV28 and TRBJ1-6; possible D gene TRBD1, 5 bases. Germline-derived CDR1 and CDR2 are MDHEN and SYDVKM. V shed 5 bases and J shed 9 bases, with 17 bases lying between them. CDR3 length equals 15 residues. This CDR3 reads CASSPLRPGGSPLHF. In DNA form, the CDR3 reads TGTGCCAGCAGTCCCCTCCGCCCCGGGGGTTCACCCCTCCACTTT.

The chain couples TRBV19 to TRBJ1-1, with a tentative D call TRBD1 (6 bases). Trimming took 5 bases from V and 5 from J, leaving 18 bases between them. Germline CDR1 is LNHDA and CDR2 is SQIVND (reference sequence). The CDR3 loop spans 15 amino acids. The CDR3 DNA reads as TGTGCCAGTAGTTCAGGGCCGGGGAGGGGGACTGAAGCTTTCTTT. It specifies CASSSGPGRGTEAFF.

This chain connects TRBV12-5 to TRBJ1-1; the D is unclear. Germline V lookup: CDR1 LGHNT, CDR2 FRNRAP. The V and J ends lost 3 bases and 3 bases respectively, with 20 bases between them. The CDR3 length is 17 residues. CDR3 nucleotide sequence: TGTGCTAGTGGTTTCTCCCCCAAGGCCCGGAGGTACACTGAAGCTTTCTTT. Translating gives CASGFSPKARRYTEAFF.

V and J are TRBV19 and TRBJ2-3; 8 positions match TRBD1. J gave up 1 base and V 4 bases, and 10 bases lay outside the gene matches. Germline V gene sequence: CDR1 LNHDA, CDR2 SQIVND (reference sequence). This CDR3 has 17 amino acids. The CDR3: CASSRPSTGDGTDTQYF. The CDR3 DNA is TGTGCCAGTAGTAGACCTTCGACAGGGGACGGCACAGATACGCAGTATTTT.

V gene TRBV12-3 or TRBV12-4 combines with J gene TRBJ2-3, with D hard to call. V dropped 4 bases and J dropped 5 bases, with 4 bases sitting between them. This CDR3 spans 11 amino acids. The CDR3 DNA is TGTGCCAGCAGTTATCTAGATACGCAGTATTTT. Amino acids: CASSYLDTQYF.

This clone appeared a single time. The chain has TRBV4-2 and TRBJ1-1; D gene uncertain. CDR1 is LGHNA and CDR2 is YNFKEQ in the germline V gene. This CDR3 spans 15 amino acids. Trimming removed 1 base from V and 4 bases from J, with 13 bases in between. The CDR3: CASSQASRSPTEAFF. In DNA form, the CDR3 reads TGTGCCAGCAGCCAAGCCTCCAGATCCCCCACTGAAGCTTTCTTT.

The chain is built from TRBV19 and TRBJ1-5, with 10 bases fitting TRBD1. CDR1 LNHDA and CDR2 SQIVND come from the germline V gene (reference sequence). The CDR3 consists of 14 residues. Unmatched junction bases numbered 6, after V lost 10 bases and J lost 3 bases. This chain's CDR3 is CAISDRGYNQPQHF. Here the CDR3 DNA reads TGTGCCATTTCGGACAGGGGGTACAATCAGCCCCAGCATTTT. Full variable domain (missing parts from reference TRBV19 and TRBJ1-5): DGGITQSPKYLFRKEGQNVTLSCEQNLNHDAMYWYRQDPGQGLRLIYYSQIVNDFQKGDIAEGYSVSREKKESFPLTVTSAQKNPTAFYLCAISDRGYNQPQHFGDGTRLSIL.

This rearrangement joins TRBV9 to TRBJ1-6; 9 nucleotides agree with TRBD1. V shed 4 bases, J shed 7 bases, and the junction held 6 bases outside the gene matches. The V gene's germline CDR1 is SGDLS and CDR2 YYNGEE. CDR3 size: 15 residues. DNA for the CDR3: TGTGCCAGCAGCCCCTCCGGGACAGGGAATTCACCCCTCCACTTT. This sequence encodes CASSPSGTGNSPLHF.

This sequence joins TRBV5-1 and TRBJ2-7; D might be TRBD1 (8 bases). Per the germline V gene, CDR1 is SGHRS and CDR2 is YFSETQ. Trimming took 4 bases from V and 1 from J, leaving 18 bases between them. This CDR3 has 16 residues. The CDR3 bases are TGCGCCAGCAGCCACCAAGCGGGACAGGCATCCTACGAGCAGTACTTC. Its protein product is CASSHQAGQASYEQYF.

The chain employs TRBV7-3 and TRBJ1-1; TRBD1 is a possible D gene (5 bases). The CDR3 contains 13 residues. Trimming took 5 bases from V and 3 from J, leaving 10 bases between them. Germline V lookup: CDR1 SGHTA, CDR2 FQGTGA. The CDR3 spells CASSKTDYTEAFF. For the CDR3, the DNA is TGTGCCAGCAGCAAGACAGATTACACTGAAGCTTTCTTT.

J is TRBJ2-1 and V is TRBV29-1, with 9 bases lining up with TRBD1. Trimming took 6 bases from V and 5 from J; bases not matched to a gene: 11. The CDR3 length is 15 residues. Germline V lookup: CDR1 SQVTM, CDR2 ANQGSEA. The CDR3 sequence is CSVVLIRDRDNEQFF. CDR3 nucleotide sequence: TGCAGCGTCGTTTTAATCCGGGACAGGGACAATGAGCAGTTCTTC.

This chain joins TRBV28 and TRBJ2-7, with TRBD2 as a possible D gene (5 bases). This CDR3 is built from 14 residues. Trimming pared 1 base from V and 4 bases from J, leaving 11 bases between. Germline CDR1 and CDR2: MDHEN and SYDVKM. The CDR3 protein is CASSLSGWRYEQYF. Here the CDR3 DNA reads TGTGCCAGCAGTTTATCGGGGTGGCGGTACGAGCAGTACTTC.

This CDR3 is CASSVRGGLANNEQFF. In nucleotides, the CDR3 is TGTGCCAGCAGCGTTCGGGGAGGGCTAGCGAACAATGAGCAGTTCTTC. The rearrangement links TRBV9 to TRBJ2-1; TRBD2 matches at 7 bases. The CDR3 has 16 amino acids. The V segment lost 2 bases and the J segment 5 bases; nucleotides outside the gene matches: 10. Germline V gene lookup returns CDR1 SGDLS and CDR2 YYNGEE.

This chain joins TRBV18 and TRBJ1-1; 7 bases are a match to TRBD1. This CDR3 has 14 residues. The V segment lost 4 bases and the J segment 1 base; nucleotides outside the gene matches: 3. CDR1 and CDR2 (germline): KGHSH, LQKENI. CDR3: CASSQGQTNTEAFF. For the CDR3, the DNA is TGTGCCAGCTCACAGGGACAGACGAACACTGAAGCTTTCTTT.

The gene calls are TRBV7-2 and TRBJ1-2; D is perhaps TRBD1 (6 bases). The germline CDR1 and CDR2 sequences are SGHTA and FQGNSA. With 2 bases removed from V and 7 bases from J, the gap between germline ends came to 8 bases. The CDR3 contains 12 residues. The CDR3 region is CASSLQGLGYTF. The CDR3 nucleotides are TGTGCCAGCAGCTTACAGGGGCTTGGCTACACCTTC.

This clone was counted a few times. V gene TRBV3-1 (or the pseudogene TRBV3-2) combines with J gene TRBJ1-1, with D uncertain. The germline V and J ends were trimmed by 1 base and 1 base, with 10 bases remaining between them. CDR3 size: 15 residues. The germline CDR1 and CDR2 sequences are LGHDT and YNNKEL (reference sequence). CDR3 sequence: CASSQVRARNTEAFF. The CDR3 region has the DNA TGTGCCAGCAGCCAAGTACGCGCAAGGAACACTGAAGCTTTCTTT.

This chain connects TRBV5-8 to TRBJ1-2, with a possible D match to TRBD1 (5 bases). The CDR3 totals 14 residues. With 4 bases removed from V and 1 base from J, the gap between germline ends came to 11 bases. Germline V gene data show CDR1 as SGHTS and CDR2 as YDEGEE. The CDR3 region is CASSPDTFNYGYTF. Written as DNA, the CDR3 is TGTGCCAGCAGCCCGGACACCTTTAACTATGGCTACACCTTC.

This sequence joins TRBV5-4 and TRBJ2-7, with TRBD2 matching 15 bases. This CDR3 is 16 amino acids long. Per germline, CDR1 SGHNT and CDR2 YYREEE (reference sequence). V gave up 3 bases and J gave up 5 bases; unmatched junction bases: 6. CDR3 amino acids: CASSSGTSGRYDEQYV. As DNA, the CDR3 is TGTGCCAGCAGCTCGGGGACTAGCGGGAGGTATGACGAGCAGTACGTC.